The 27 T cell receptor beta chains below were found in one sample sequenced in a study of T cells in Graves' hyperthyroidism and ophthalmopathy. Amplification of TCR beta CDR3 regions was performed using RNA transcripts as template. The HTBI primer set drove a first-round RT-PCR of the TCR CDR3. TCRdb processed the multiplex PCR reads anew with MiXCR; each CDR3 protein has one entry. In the table there are 370,000 or so distinct CDR3 sequences, approximately 14% of which are singletons. Material: blood. The source of these receptors is a woman younger than 30 with Graves' hyperthyroidism that later progressed to Graves' ophthalmopathy.

This clonotype was detected only once. The rearrangement joins TRBV13 to TRBJ2-7, with 15 nucleotides matching TRBD2. Losses at the gene ends were 8 bases for V and 0 bases for J; bases not matched to a gene: 8. The CDR3 length is 17 residues. The germline V gene encodes CDR1 PRHDT and CDR2 FYEKMQ (reference sequence). The CDR3 is CASGPGLAGGISYEQYF. The CDR3 nucleotides read TGTGCCAGCGGCCCCGGACTAGCGGGAGGGATCTCCTACGAGCAGTACTTC.

This clonotype has a handful of counts. This chain joins TRBV6-6 and TRBJ2-2; 8 bases map to TRBD2. With 0 bases clipped from V and 6 bases from J, the junction kept 0 bases outside the gene matches. The CDR3 is 14 residues long. CDR1 MNHNY and CDR2 SVGAGI come from the germline V gene (reference sequence). The CDR3 loop reads CASSYSGGAGELFF. The CDR3 DNA is TGTGCCAGCAGTTACTCCGGGGGGGCCGGGGAGCTGTTTTTT.

This clonotype was detected only a few times. The chain uses TRBV19 and TRBJ2-1, with D tentatively TRBD1 (6 bases). CDR3 length: 13 residues. V was clipped by 4 bases and J by 6 bases, with 10 bases between them. Germline V lookup: CDR1 LNHDA, CDR2 SQIVND (reference sequence). This chain's CDR3 is CASSRQGSNEQFF. CDR3 DNA: TGTGCCAGTAGTAGGCAGGGGTCCAATGAGCAGTTCTTC. The full variable domain, with the rest looked up from reference TRBV19 and TRBJ2-1, is DGGITQSPKYLFRKEGQNVTLSCEQNLNHDAMYWYRQDPGQGLRLIYYSQIVNDFQKGDIAEGYSVSREKKESFPLTVTSAQKNPTAFYLCASSRQGSNEQFFGPGTRLTVL.

This clonotype was seen ten or more times. This sequence joins TRBV5-1 and TRBJ2-3; D possibly corresponds to TRBD2 (6 bases). Germline assignment: CDR1 SGHRS and CDR2 YFSETQ. The V and J ends lost 5 bases and 5 bases respectively, with 6 bases between them. The CDR3 loop spans 11 amino acids. CDR3 sequence: CASRREDTQYF. CDR3 bases: TGCGCCAGCAGGCGGGAAGATACGCAGTATTTT. The variable domain in full, completed from reference TRBV5-1 and TRBJ2-3, reads KAGVTQTPRYLIKTRGQQVTLSCSPISGHRSVSWYQQTPGQGLQFLFEYFSETQRNKGNFPGRFSGRQFSNSRSEMNVSTLELGDSALYLCASRREDTQYFGPGTRLTVL.

V gene TRBV7-9 combines with J gene TRBJ2-7; D unclear. Trimming took off 8 bases at V and 4 bases at J, with 21 bases between the two ends. CDR1 is SEHNR and CDR2 is FQNEAQ in the germline V gene (reference sequence). This CDR3 is built from 15 residues. The CDR3 loop reads CASATGKATPYEQYF. In nucleotides, the CDR3 is TGTGCCAGCGCGACCGGAAAGGCCACCCCTTACGAGCAGTACTTC.

This clonotype showed up many times. The V call is TRBV28, the J call TRBJ2-1; tentatively, D is TRBD2 (7 bases). V was cut by 6 bases and J by 11 bases, with 20 bases left in between. The germline gives CDR1 MDHEN, CDR2 SYDVKM. The CDR3 is made up of 14 amino acids. CDR3 DNA sequence: TGTGCCAGCAGCTTAGGGGGGGTGGCGGGACAGCAGTTCTTC. Translation gives CASSLGGVAGQQFF.

In this sample, this clonotype turned up many times. The chain is built from TRBV7-9 and TRBJ1-1; tentatively, D is TRBD1 (6 bases). Germline values: CDR1 SEHNR, CDR2 FQNEAQ (reference sequence). The CDR3 consists of 14 residues. Trimming pared 5 bases from V and 3 bases from J, leaving 13 bases between. The CDR3 nucleotides are TGTGCCAGCAGCCTGCAGGGGTTGGACACTGAAGCTTTCTTT. This codes for CASSLQGLDTEAFF.

This clonotype was counted at least ten times. The chain has TRBV11-2 and TRBJ2-2, with TRBD1 matching 8 bases. With V trimmed by 5 bases and J by 6 bases, 11 bases remained unmatched. Germline V CDR1 and CDR2: SGHAT, FQNNGV. The CDR3 is 16 amino acids. CDR3 coding DNA: TGTGCCAGCAGCACCCGGGACAGGAAGTCGCCCGGGGAGCTGTTTTTT. The encoded protein is CASSTRDRKSPGELFF.

This clonotype was counted ten times or more. The chain uses TRBV15 and TRBJ2-5; D unresolved. The germline V gene has CDR1 LNHNV and CDR2 YYDKDF (reference sequence). The CDR3 covers 13 residues. Trimming removed 5 bases from V and 1 base from J, with 8 bases in between. The CDR3: CATSGTVQETQYF. The CDR3 DNA follows: TGTGCCACCAGCGGAACCGTCCAAGAGACCCAGTACTTC.

This chain connects TRBV12-3 or TRBV12-4 to TRBJ1-2, with D possibly being TRBD1 (5 bases). The germline V and J ends were trimmed by 5 bases and 4 bases, with 17 bases remaining between them. The CDR3 contains 15 residues. CDR3 nucleotides: TGTGCCAGCAGTCCCCGGGGGGACGAGGTCTATGGCTACACCTTC. It codes for CASSPRGDEVYGYTF.

This clonotype was recorded many times. The V and J genes are TRBV11-2 and TRBJ1-2; no firm D call. Germline V gene sequence: CDR1 SGHAT, CDR2 FQNNGV. V lost 11 bases to trimming and J lost 7 bases, with 14 bases between them. The CDR3 totals 11 residues. The chain's CDR3 is CALTKGGGYTF. The DNA of the CDR3 is TGTGCCTTAACAAAGGGAGGTGGCTACACCTTC. Full variable domain (remainder filled in from reference TRBV11-2 and TRBJ1-2): EAGVAQSPRYKIIEKRQSVAFWCNPISGHATLYWYQQILGQGPKLLIQFQNNGVVDDSQLPKDRFSAERLKGVDSTLKIQPAKLEDSAVYLCALTKGGGYTFGSGTRLTVV.

This chain joins TRBV13 and TRBJ1-2, with 7 nucleotides matching TRBD1. CDR1 and CDR2 from the germline V gene are PRHDT and FYEKMQ (reference sequence). The CDR3 contains 12 residues. Germline trimming cut 5 bases from V and 9 bases from J; bases unmatched to any gene: 6. In nucleotides, the CDR3 is TGTGCCAGCAGCCAAAGACAGGGTAGCTACACCTTC. Translating it yields CASSQRQGSYTF. Drawing the rest from reference TRBV13 and TRBJ1-2, the complete variable domain is AAGVIQSPRHLIKEKRETATLKCYPIPRHDTVYWYQQGPGQDPQFLISFYEKMQSDKGSIPDRFSAQQFSDYHSELNMSSLELGDSALYFCASSQRQGSYTFGSGTRLTVV.

The rearrangement joins TRBV24-1 to TRBJ2-1, with 8 bases lining up with TRBD2. V gave up 5 bases and J gave up 4 bases; unmatched junction bases: 12. The CDR3 has 17 residues. Germline CDR1 and CDR2: KGHDR and SFDVKD. CDR3 residues: CATSGLTGGNAYNEQFF. CDR3 DNA sequence: TGTGCCACCAGTGGGCTCACGGGAGGGAACGCTTACAATGAGCAGTTCTTC.

This clonotype was counted a single time. The chain recombines TRBV20-1 with TRBJ2-5; 7 bases agree with TRBD2. Unmatched junction bases numbered 9, after V lost 4 bases and J lost 1 base. Germline V gives CDR1 DFQATT, CDR2 SNEGSKA (reference sequence). The CDR3 sequence is 15 residues long. Here the CDR3 reads CSAKGRAGPQETQYF. The CDR3 DNA sequence: TGCAGTGCTAAAGGGCGAGCGGGACCCCAAGAGACCCAGTACTTC.

This clonotype showed up many times. V is TRBV18 and J is TRBJ1-1; 8 bases align to TRBD1. J was trimmed by 1 base and V by 2 bases; bases with no gene match: 3. The V gene's germline CDR1 is KGHSH and CDR2 LQKENI. This CDR3 spans 15 amino acids. The CDR3 region is CASSPATGGNTEAFF. CDR3 DNA: TGTGCCAGCTCACCAGCCACAGGGGGGAACACTGAAGCTTTCTTT.

This clonotype has more than one count but fewer than ten. The rearrangement links TRBV27 to TRBJ2-2, with D possibly matching TRBD1 (5 bases). CDR1 is MNHEY and CDR2 is SMNVEV in the germline V gene (reference sequence). The CDR3 spans 14 residues. Trimming left V 7 bases short and J 6 bases short, with 15 bases between. The CDR3 loop reads CASMQGFFPGELFF. CDR3 DNA: TGTGCCAGCATGCAGGGTTTTTTTCCCGGGGAGCTGTTTTTT.

J is TRBJ2-1 and V is TRBV4-2, with 10 bases fitting TRBD2. The CDR3 totals 15 residues. J was trimmed by 5 bases and V by 3 bases; bases with no gene match: 4. Germline assignment: CDR1 LGHNA and CDR2 YNFKEQ. CDR3 bases: TGTGCCAGCAGCCAGGGACTAGCGAGAAACAATGAGCAGTTCTTC. This encodes CASSQGLARNNEQFF.

The J gene is TRBJ1-1, the V gene TRBV12-3 or TRBV12-4, with no clear D. Trimming shortened V by 6 bases and J by 5 bases, and 19 bases separated the two germline ends. This CDR3 contains 15 residues. The CDR3 DNA reads as TGTGCCAGCAGCTTGGGTGGCGATGGAACAACTGAAGCTTTCTTT. This sequence encodes CASSLGGDGTTEAFF.

This clonotype came up many times. This chain joins TRBV3-1 and TRBJ2-2, with D maybe TRBD2 (6 bases). The CDR3 sequence is 14 residues long. V shed 3 bases and J shed 4 bases, with 9 bases lying between them. CDR1 is LGHDT, CDR2 YNNKEL, per germline (reference sequence). CDR3 nucleotides: TGTGCCAGCAGCCAGACTAGGGGCACCGGGGAGCTGTTTTTT. Its protein product is CASSQTRGTGELFF.

This clonotype was observed at least ten times. This chain joins TRBV5-1 and TRBJ1-1; the D gene is possibly TRBD1 (5 bases). This CDR3 comprises 14 residues. The germline V gene encodes CDR1 SGHRS and CDR2 YFSETQ. Trimming stripped 0 bases from V and 0 bases from J, with 6 bases between. Here the CDR3 reads CASSLGDLNTEAFF. CDR3 bases: TGCGCCAGCAGCTTGGGGGACCTGAACACTGAAGCTTTCTTT. The variable domain in full, completed from reference TRBV5-1 and TRBJ1-1, reads KAGVTQTPRYLIKTRGQQVTLSCSPISGHRSVSWYQQTPGQGLQFLFEYFSETQRNKGNFPGRFSGRQFSNSRSEMNVSTLELGDSALYLCASSLGDLNTEAFFGQGTRLTVV.

This clonotype appeared a single time. One end of the junction fails to match germline, which may point to a read error. Here the CDR3 reads CSANVNEQLF. CDR3 bases: TGCAGCGCGAACGTAAACGAGCAGCTCTTC. The J gene is TRBJ2-1, the V gene TRBV29-1, with D unclear. This CDR3 is built from 10 residues. CDR1 and CDR2 from the germline V gene are SQVTM and ANQGSEA.

This clonotype appeared many times. The chain combines TRBV28 with TRBJ2-1; D call uncertain. The CDR3 covers 15 residues. Trimming removed 6 bases from V and 7 bases from J, with 19 bases in between. Germline V gene data show CDR1 as MDHEN and CDR2 as SYDVKM. Here the CDR3 DNA reads TGTGCCAGCAGCCCCCTTCAGGAAGATGTGAATGAGCAGTTCTTC. Residues: CASSPLQEDVNEQFF. Supplemented by reference TRBV28 and TRBJ2-1, the full variable domain reads DVKVTQSSRYLVKRTGEKVFLECVQDMDHENMFWYRQDPGLGLRLIYFSYDVKMKEKGDIPEGYSVSREKKERFSLILESASTNQTSMYLCASSPLQEDVNEQFFGPGTRLTVL.

This clonotype was seen ten or more times. The chain combines TRBV11-2 with TRBJ2-1; D not certain. This CDR3 has 14 residues. CDR1 is SGHAT and CDR2 is FQNNGV in the germline V gene. V was cut by 3 bases and J by 8 bases, with 14 bases left in between. CDR3 loop: CASSLLPVKYEQFF. DNA for the CDR3: TGTGCCAGCAGCTTGTTACCGGTAAAGTATGAGCAGTTCTTC.

This clonotype appeared a few times. The chain recombines TRBV9 with TRBJ2-2; no firm D call. CDR3 length: 14 residues. V lost 0 bases and J 6 bases, leaving 9 bases between the germline ends. The germline V gene has CDR1 SGDLS and CDR2 YYNGEE. The CDR3 is CASSVDGNSGELFF. The CDR3 bases are TGTGCCAGCAGCGTAGATGGCAATTCCGGGGAGCTGTTTTTT.

This clonotype was seen ten or more times. This chain uses TRBV3-1 with TRBJ1-1; no clear D gene. Germline values: CDR1 LGHDT, CDR2 YNNKEL (reference sequence). The V end lost 3 bases, the J end lost 5 bases, and 4 bases lay between the germline ends. CDR3 length: 11 residues. This chain's CDR3 is CASSQTTEAFF. In DNA form, the CDR3 reads TGTGCCAGCAGCCAGACAACTGAAGCTTTCTTT. Full variable domain (rest looked up from reference TRBV3-1 and TRBJ1-1): DTAVSQTPKYLVTQMGNDKSIKCEQNLGHDTMYWYKQDSKKFLKIMFSYNNKELIINETVPNRFSPKSPDKAHLNLHINSLELGDSAVYFCASSQTTEAFFGQGTRLTVV.

This clonotype was found many times. The chain uses TRBV27 and TRBJ1-2, with TRBD1 as a possible D gene (6 bases). The germline V gene has CDR1 MNHEY and CDR2 SMNVEV (reference sequence). Trimming removed 4 bases from V and 2 bases from J, with 8 bases in between. The CDR3 is made up of 13 amino acids. The CDR3 spells CASSSQGNYGYTF. CDR3 nucleotide sequence: TGTGCCAGCAGTTCACAGGGAAACTATGGCTACACCTTC.

The chain uses TRBV24-1 and TRBJ2-1; D unresolved. Germline CDR1 KGHDR, CDR2 SFDVKD. The CDR3 sequence is 13 residues long. V gave up 7 bases and J gave up 8 bases, with 14 bases separating them. CDR3 sequence: CATSRTRWDEQFF. CDR3 coding DNA: TGTGCCACCAGCAGAACCCGGTGGGATGAGCAGTTCTTC.